This T cell receptor (beta chain) was observed in a study of T cell responses to AZD1222 COVID-19 vaccine. The data were produced by immunoSEQ multiplex PCR, yet TCRdb's version contains in-frame clones alone and is incomplete. The data hold about 140,000 clones, with roughly 90% observed a single time. The clonotype originates from an adult in good health. The sequences come from peripheral blood, collected on day 0 of AZD1222 vaccination.

The DNA of the CDR3 is TGTGCCAGCAGCGATCCGGGGACTAGCGGGGGGGCGAGCGGGGAGCTGTTTTTT. Residues: CASSDPGTSGGASGELFF. The chain couples TRBV5-4 to TRBJ2-2; 16 nucleotides match TRBD2. V gave up 4 bases and J gave up 7 bases; unmatched junction bases: 10. The V gene's germline CDR1 is SGHNT and CDR2 YYREEE (reference sequence). The CDR3 has 18 amino acids.